Included here is one T cell receptor (beta chain) sequence, with context. The data derive from a study of blood T cell repertoires in COVID-19. The wider study: Donors in the United States, Italy and Spain gave samples during acute or convalescent COVID-19. T cells, B-cell-depleted T cells, or PBMCs provided the cDNA or gDNA that served as material.

Original processing notes: It was from reference gene primer amplification that nucleated cell counts were estimated. The method was immunoSEQ multiplex PCR; TCRdb's version includes in-frame clones alone and lacks a portion of them. V, J and clone size are taken as reported in that table, and D and trimming were inferred from the DNA itself. The table lists approximately 90,000 clones, 65% to 80% of them singletons. V was clipped by 0 bases and J by 5 bases, with 11 bases between them. Germline V gene sequence: CDR1 SGHRS, CDR2 YFSETQ. This CDR3 is 14 amino acids long. The sample comprised peripheral blood. The chain links TRBV5-1 to TRBJ2-5; D is unresolved. The receptor's source is a human donor in a cohort sampled during active COVID-19. Here the CDR3 DNA reads TGCGCCAGCAGCTTGGAGCCGAATCCGGAGACCCAGTACTTC. Translated, it gives CASSLEPNPETQYF. Using reference TRBV5-1 and TRBJ2-5 for the parts outside the CDR3, the full variable domain is KAGVTQTPRYLIKTRGQQVTLSCSPISGHRSVSWYQQTPGQGLQFLFEYFSETQRNKGNFPGRFSGRQFSNSRSEMNVSTLELGDSALYLCASSLEPNPETQYFGPGTRLLVL.